This TCR beta chain derives from a study of beta chain features in type 1 diabetes. Across the whole study: All samples together contributed 90 million to 130 million sorted cells for examination.

On this clone itself: This may be a read error: a much more frequent sequence differs by one nucleotide. This CDR3 is also generated by other DNA sequences in the sample.

The CDR3 length is 11 residues. With 0 bases removed from V and 6 bases from J, the gap between germline ends came to 1 base. Germline CDR1 reads SGHAT; CDR2 reads FQDESV (reference sequence). The sequenced template was cDNA made from the entire isolated RNA. Some clones are missing from TCRdb's copy, which holds only in-frame ones; the method was immunoSEQ multiplex PCR. Of roughly 610,000 clones detected, about 16% appear once; the ten largest clones hold about 0.087%. V is TRBV11-1 and J is TRBJ2-3; D is uncertain. The sequencing input was naive CD4+ T cells from blood. This TCR derives from a man between 18 and 35 years old in good health. CDR3 sequence: CASSLADTQYF. In DNA, the CDR3 is TGTGCCAGCAGCTTAGCTGATACGCAGTATTTT.